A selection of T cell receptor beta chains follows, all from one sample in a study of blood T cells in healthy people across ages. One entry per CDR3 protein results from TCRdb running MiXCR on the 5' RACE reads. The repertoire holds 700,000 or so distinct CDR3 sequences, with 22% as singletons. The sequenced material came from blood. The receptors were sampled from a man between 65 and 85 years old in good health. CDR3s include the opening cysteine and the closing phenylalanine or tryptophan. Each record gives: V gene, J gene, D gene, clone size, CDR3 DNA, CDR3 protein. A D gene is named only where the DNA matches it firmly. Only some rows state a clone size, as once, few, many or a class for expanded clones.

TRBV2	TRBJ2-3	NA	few	TGTGCCAGCAGGCCCTTGGGCTACACCTCTAGCACAGATACGCAGTATTTT	CASRPLGYTSSTDTQYF
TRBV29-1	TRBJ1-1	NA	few	TGCAGCGTTGAACCCATCGGGAACACTGAAGCTTTCTTT	CSVEPIGNTEAFF
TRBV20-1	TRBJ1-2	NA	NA	TGCAGTGTCCCCTCCGACAGAATCTATGGCTACACCTTC	CSVPSDRIYGYTF
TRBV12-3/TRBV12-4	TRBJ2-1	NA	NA	TGTGCCAGCAGTTCCCTAGGGGCCTCCTACAATGAGCAGTTCTTC	CASSSLGASYNEQFF
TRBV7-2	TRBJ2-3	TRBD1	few	TGTGCCAGCAGCTTAGTGAGTCAGGGGGCTGGCGCAGATACGCAGTATTTT	CASSLVSQGAGADTQYF
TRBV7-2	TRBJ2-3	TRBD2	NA	TGTGCCAGCAGCCGTATAGCACTAGCGGATAACACAGATACGCAGTATTTT	CASSRIALADNTDTQYF
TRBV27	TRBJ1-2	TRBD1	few	TGTGCCAGCAGGGAAGGCGGGACAGGGGTTAATGGCTACACCTTC	CASREGGTGVNGYTF
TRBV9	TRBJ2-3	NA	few	TGTGCCAGCAGCGTCCTACAGGGTAGCACAGATACGCAGTATTTT	CASSVLQGSTDTQYF
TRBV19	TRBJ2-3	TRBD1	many	TGTGCCAGTAGTATCCGACAGGGGGCAAATACGCAGTATTTT	CASSIRQGANTQYF
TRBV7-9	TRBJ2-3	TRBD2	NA	TGTGCCAGCAAAGCGGGAGAGGAGGCAGATACGCAGTATTTT	CASKAGEEADTQYF
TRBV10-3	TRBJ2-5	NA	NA	TGTGCCATCAGTGAGTCGGGGGCGGAAGAGACCCAGTACTTC	CAISESGAEETQYF
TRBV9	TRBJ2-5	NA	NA	TGTGCCAGCAGCGTAGATCTAGAAGAGACCCAGTACTTC	CASSVDLEETQYF
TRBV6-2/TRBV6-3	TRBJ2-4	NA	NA	TGTGCCAGCAGGTCTACAGGGTTGAACATTCAGTACTTC	CASRSTGLNIQYF
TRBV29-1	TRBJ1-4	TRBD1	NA	TGCAGCGTCGGAGACAGGGGAACTGAAAAACTGTTTTTT	CSVGDRGTEKLFF
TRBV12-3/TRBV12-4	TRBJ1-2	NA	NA	TGTGCCAGCAGTTTAGCGTCTTTTGGCTACACCTTC	CASSLASFGYTF
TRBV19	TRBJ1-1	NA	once	TGTGTCAGTAAGGCTACGAGAAACACTGAAGCTTTCTTT	CVSKATRNTEAFF